The sequence of this T cell receptor beta chain was determined in a study of T cell responses to AZD1222 COVID-19 vaccine. Across the whole study: Whether given at about 4 or about 12 weeks, second doses were pooled. Regarding the study as a whole: As reported, nearly half of all spike-specific TCRs target variant regions that are unmutated. Donors were mostly white British, more females; clonal diversity possibly underestimated.

Here immunoSEQ multiplex PCR was the method, and the copy in TCRdb shows in-frame clones only, minus some. The repertoire has 75,000 to 100,000 clones, around nine tenths of them found once; the top ten carry about 13%. Regarding this clone: Its cognate antigen is unknown.

The CDR3 totals 14 residues. The V and J ends lost 1 base and 8 bases respectively, with 12 bases between them. Germline assignment: CDR1 SEHNR and CDR2 FQNEAQ (reference sequence). The material was peripheral blood, obtained on day 0 of AZD1222 vaccination. The rearrangement uses TRBV7-9 and TRBJ1-3; D unresolved. This receptor was obtained from an adult in good health. The CDR3 here is CASSLDSPRDTIYF. The CDR3 DNA reads TGTGCCAGCAGCTTAGACTCCCCCAGAGACACCATATATTTT.